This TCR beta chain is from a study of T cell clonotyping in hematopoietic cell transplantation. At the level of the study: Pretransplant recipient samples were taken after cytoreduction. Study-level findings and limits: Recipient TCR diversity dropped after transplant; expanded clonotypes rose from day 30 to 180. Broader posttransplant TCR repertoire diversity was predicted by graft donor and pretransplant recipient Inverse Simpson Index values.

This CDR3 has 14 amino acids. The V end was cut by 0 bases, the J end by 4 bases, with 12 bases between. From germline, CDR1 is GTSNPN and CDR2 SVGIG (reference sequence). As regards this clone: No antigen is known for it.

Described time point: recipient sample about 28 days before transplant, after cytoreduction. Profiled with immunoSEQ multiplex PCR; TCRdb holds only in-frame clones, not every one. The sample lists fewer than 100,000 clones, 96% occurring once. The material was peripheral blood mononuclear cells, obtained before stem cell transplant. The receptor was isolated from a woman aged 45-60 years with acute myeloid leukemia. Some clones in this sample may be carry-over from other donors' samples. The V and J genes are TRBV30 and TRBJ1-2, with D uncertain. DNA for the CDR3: TGTGCCTGGAGTGTACGTCAGTTAGGCTATGGCTACACCTTC. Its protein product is CAWSVRQLGYGYTF.